This T cell receptor (beta chain) was documented in a study of a mutant IDH1 vaccine in newly diagnosed glioma. On the study more broadly: The week-35 safety follow-up was V12, and the week-47 study end was V13.

The time point: week 35, safety follow-up. The content of each vaccine dose was 300 ug of mutant IDH1 20-mer peptide, and topical imiquimod accompanied it. Sequenced by immunoSEQ multiplex PCR; TCRdb stores in-frame clones only, minus some. The sample holds around 52,000 clones, about three quarters seen once. This CDR3 has 15 amino acids. CDR1 and CDR2 (germline): SGHAT, FQNNGV. The ends lost 1 base at V and 5 bases at J; junction bases unmatched: 4. Details on this clone: Its specificity is not known.

The sample was PBMCs, taken from a glioma patient whose treatment included an IDH1 peptide vaccine. V is TRBV11-2 and J is TRBJ2-2; TRBD2 agrees at 7 bases. The receptor was isolated from a man in his forties with glioma. CDR3 protein: CASSLAGGRTGELFF. CDR3 nucleotide sequence: TGTGCCAGCAGCTTAGCGGGAGGAAGGACCGGGGAGCTGTTTTTT.